By share of the sample, the clone carrying this T cell receptor (beta chain) is medium-sized. MiXCR, run by TCRdb on the PCR reads, gives a single entry per CDR3 protein. The sample shows about 4,100 distinct CDR3 sequences, approximately 30% of them seen only once. The data originate from a study of immune characterization of retroperitoneal liposarcoma. This clonotype was sampled from a female donor with retroperitoneal liposarcoma. The sequencing sample was made of blood.

The CDR3 region is CASSGEYNYEQYF. DNA of the CDR3: TGTGCCAGCAGCGGAGAGTACAACTACGAGCAGTACTTC. J is TRBJ2-5 and V is TRBV6-1; D remains unclear. The DNA matches TRBJ2-7 better at its end, which makes the J call doubtful. The CDR3 sequence is 13 residues long. CDR1 MNHNS and CDR2 SASEGT come from the germline V gene.